A selection of T cell receptor beta chains follows, all from one sample in a study of early T cells in non-severe SARS-CoV-2 infection. TCRdb re-analysed the 5' RACE reads in MiXCR, keeping a single row per CDR3 protein. The data show 75,000 to 90,000 distinct CDR3 sequences, about 9.4% seen once. The source material was whole blood, sampled at baseline. These receptors originate from an adult who was a healthcare worker with PCR-confirmed SARS-CoV-2 infection or an uninfected control (not recorded which). The CDR3 runs from the conserved cysteine through the conserved F or W. The order of the fields is J gene, clone size, V gene, D gene, CDR3 DNA, CDR3 protein. The D gene is left open where the match is weak. For some rows the clone size is stated as once, few or many, or as a class when expanded; others skip it.

>TRBJ1-6|-|TRBV6-6|-
TGTGCCAGCAGGGTCGCCTATAATTCACCCCTCCACTTT
CASRVAYNSPLHF
>TRBJ2-6|few|TRBV18|-
TGTGCCAGCTCCCCCGCCCCGACAGGAAGCTCTGGGGCCAACGTCCTGACTTTC
CASSPAPTGSSGANVLTF
>TRBJ2-5|few|TRBV6-1|TRBD2
TGTGCCAGCAGGGCGCGGACTAGCGGGAGTAGAGAGACCCAGTACTTC
CASRARTSGSRETQYF
>TRBJ2-1|-|TRBV28|-
TGTGCCAGCAGCGGCGGGTACTCCTACAATGAGCAGTTCTTC
CASSGGYSYNEQFF
>TRBJ1-6|-|TRBV6-1|-
TGTGCCGGGAATTGGGGTCCGGGCCATAATTCACCCCTCCACTTT
CAGNWGPGHNSPLHF
>TRBJ2-3|many|TRBV2|-
TGTGCCAGCTGGGGCCCCGCGGGGGATACGCAGTATTTT
CASWGPAGDTQYF
>TRBJ2-2|many|TRBV6-1|TRBD2
TGTGCCAGCAGTGACGGGCTAGCGGGAGAGGGCGACACCGGGGAGCTGTTTTTT
CASSDGLAGEGDTGELFF
>TRBJ1-3|few|TRBV18|-
TGTGCCAGCTCACTCGACAGCTCTGGAAACACCATATATTTT
CASSLDSSGNTIYF
>TRBJ2-5|few|TRBV7-9|TRBD2
TGTGCCAGCAGGCCCCCCGGACTAGCGGGAGGAGAGACCCAGTACTTC
CASRPPGLAGGETQYF
>TRBJ2-3|-|TRBV11-2|TRBD2
TGTGCCAGCAGACCTCGTCTAGCGGGGGACAACACAGATACGCAGTATTTT
CASRPRLAGDNTDTQYF
>TRBJ2-1|-|TRBV7-8|-
TGTGCCAGCAGCTTAGCGTGGCCAGGGGAGAATGAGCAGTTCTTC
CASSLAWPGENEQFF
>TRBJ2-2|-|TRBV3-1|-
TGTGCCAGCACCCACTCCCACGGGGAGCTGTTTTTT
CASTHSHGELFF
>TRBJ2-6|-|TRBV5-1|-
TGCGCCAGCAGCGCCAGGGGAGCCCCTGGGGCCAACGTCCTGACTTTC
CASSARGAPGANVLTF
>TRBJ2-2|few|TRBV18|-
TGTGCCAGCTCATACAGGGAAATGGGCACCGGGGAGCTGTTTTTT
CASSYREMGTGELFF
>TRBJ2-3|few|TRBV5-1|-
TGCGCCAGCAGCTCCGGCACAGATACGCAGTATTTT
CASSSGTDTQYF
>TRBJ1-2|-|TRBV30|TRBD1
TGTGCCTGGAGTCATCAAACTACGACAGGGTCCGGCTACACCTTC
CAWSHQTTTGSGYTF
>TRBJ2-1|few|TRBV12-3/TRBV12-4|TRBD2
TGTGCCAGCAGTTTGACTAGCGAAAACAATGAGCAGTTCTTC
CASSLTSENNEQFF
>TRBJ2-2|-|TRBV28|TRBD2
TGTGCCAGCAGTTTATCTAGCGGGAACACCGGGGAGCTGTTTTTT
CASSLSSGNTGELFF
>TRBJ1-5|many|TRBV12-3/TRBV12-4|-
TGTGCCAGCAGTAAGACAGGCCCCTGGCCCCAGCATTTT
CASSKTGPWPQHF
>TRBJ1-6|few|TRBV7-6|-
TGTGCCAGCAGAGCGGGGGGTGAGAATTCACCCCTCCACTTT
CASRAGGENSPLHF
>TRBJ2-2|-|TRBV12-3/TRBV12-4|-
TGTGCCAGCAGTCGCGGGTTAGCCGGGGAGCTGTTTTTT
CASSRGLAGELFF
>TRBJ2-2|-|TRBV12-3/TRBV12-4|-
TGTGCCAGCAGTTCTCAGGGGCCGGGCGGGGAGCTGTTTTTT
CASSSQGPGGELFF
>TRBJ2-3|few|TRBV7-6|TRBD2
TGTGCCAGCAGCTTGCCCCCTGGACTAGCGGGAGGATCTAGCACAGATACGCAGTATTTT
CASSLPPGLAGGSSTDTQYF
>TRBJ1-5|many|TRBV5-1|TRBD1
TGCGCCAGAAACCACAGGGGTAATCAGCCCCAGCATTTT
CARNHRGNQPQHF
>TRBJ2-2|-|TRBV21-1|-
TGTGCCAGCCGGGACAGGCCCACCGGGGAGCTGTTTTTT
CASRDRPTGELFF
>TRBJ1-6|-|TRBV6-4|-
TGTGCCAGCAGTGACAGGGATAATTCACCCCTCCACTTT
CASSDRDNSPLHF
>TRBJ2-7|-|TRBV15|-
TGTGCCACCAGCAGGACGTCTGGCGGGTCCTACGAGCAGTACTTC
CATSRTSGGSYEQYF
>TRBJ2-3|-|TRBV30|-
TGTGCCTGGAGTGTACTCAGCGGCACAGATACGCAGTATTTT
CAWSVLSGTDTQYF
>TRBJ1-1|many|TRBV30|TRBD1
TGTGCCTGGAGTTTGGACAGGAGGGCTGAAGCTTTCTTT
CAWSLDRRAEAFF
>TRBJ2-2|few|TRBV7-9|TRBD1
TGTGCCAGCAGCTTAGGGACAGGGGAATCGACCGGGGAGCTGTTTTTT
CASSLGTGESTGELFF
>TRBJ2-2|few|TRBV28|-
TGTGCCAGCAGAGGAGGGGCCACCGGGGAGCTGTTTTTT
CASRGGATGELFF
>TRBJ2-3|many|TRBV10-3|TRBD2
TGTGCCATCACTGGGGGGACTAGCCCCACAGATACGCAGTATTTT
CAITGGTSPTDTQYF
>TRBJ1-3|few|TRBV11-2|TRBD1
TGTGCCAGCAGCTTCCCGGCACAGGGGAGCCGCGGAAACACCATATATTTT
CASSFPAQGSRGNTIYF
>TRBJ2-1|many|TRBV30|-
TGTGCCTGGAGTGTACGAGCGGCCGAGCAGTTCTTC
CAWSVRAAEQFF
>TRBJ2-7|-|TRBV20-1|TRBD2
TGCAGCTCTTACGGGACTAGCGGCTCCTACGAGCAGTACTTC
CSSYGTSGSYEQYF
>TRBJ2-3|-|TRBV20-1|-
TGCAGTGCTGCTGCTAGCGATTACACAGATACGCAGTATTTT
CSAAASDYTDTQYF
>TRBJ1-4|few|TRBV4-1|-
TGCGCCAGCAGCCAAGGTTACCAGGCCTCCGAAAAACTGTTTTTT
CASSQGYQASEKLFF
>TRBJ2-3|many|TRBV18|-
TGTGCCAGCTCACCGCAGTATCTAAGCACAGATACGCAGTATTTT
CASSPQYLSTDTQYF
>TRBJ2-7|-|TRBV28|-
TGTGCCAGCAGTTTGGCCTCTCGCGAGGCTATCTCCTACGAGCAGTACTTC
CASSLASREAISYEQYF
>TRBJ1-2|few|TRBV7-6|-
TGTGCCAGCAGCCCAGGGGAGACCTATGGCTACACCTTC
CASSPGETYGYTF
>TRBJ2-3|-|TRBV11-2|-
TGTGCCAGCAGCCTGTTCCCCGATACGCAGTATTTT
CASSLFPDTQYF
>TRBJ1-5|-|TRBV6-1|-
TGTGCCAGCAGTGAAGGAGCTGGGGGTGGACAGCCCCAGCATTTT
CASSEGAGGGQPQHF
>TRBJ2-6|once|TRBV28|-
TGTGCCAGTAGGCGCTCTGGGGCCAACGTCCTGACTTTC
CASRRSGANVLTF
>TRBJ2-1|-|TRBV27|TRBD2
TGTGCCAGCAGTCACGTCGGGACTAGCGGCGTCAATGAGCAGTTCTTC
CASSHVGTSGVNEQFF
>TRBJ2-7|-|TRBV7-9|TRBD2
TGTGCCAGCAGCCCACTCACTAGCGGGGCCTACGAGCAGTACTTC
CASSPLTSGAYEQYF
>TRBJ2-7|many|TRBV7-9|-
TGTGCCAGCAGCCCAGCTAGGGCCTTCTACGAGCAGTACTTC
CASSPARAFYEQYF
>TRBJ1-1|few|TRBV5-1|-
TGCGCCAGCAGCTTGGCCGGATCCGGTGGGGCTTTCTTT
CASSLAGSGGAFF
>TRBJ1-5|many|TRBV28|TRBD1
TGTGCCTCGGCAGGGGGTAAAGGTGGTCAGCCCCAGCATTTT
CASAGGKGGQPQHF
>TRBJ1-1|-|TRBV10-3|TRBD1
TGTGCCATCAGCCCGACAGGGATTGAAGCTTTCTTT
CAISPTGIEAFF
>TRBJ2-2|-|TRBV29-1|TRBD2
TGCAGCGTTGTAACTAGCGGGAGAGGGGAGCTGTTTTTT
CSVVTSGRGELFF
>TRBJ2-1|-|TRBV11-2|-
TGTGCCAGCAGCCCAACAAGGGGCCCCTACAATGAGCAGTTCTTC
CASSPTRGPYNEQFF
>TRBJ1-5|few|TRBV12-3/TRBV12-4|-
TGTGCCAGCAGTTTAGAGGGATTGAATCAGCCCCAGCATTTT
CASSLEGLNQPQHF
>TRBJ2-7|few|TRBV27|-
TGTGCCAGCAGTTCCCTACTCTCCTACGAGCAGTACTTC
CASSSLLSYEQYF
>TRBJ1-1|many|TRBV9|-
TGTGCCAGCAGAAAGGCCCCGACAGCAATGAACACTGAAGCTTTCTTT
CASRKAPTAMNTEAFF
>TRBJ1-3|many|TRBV11-2|-
TGTGCCAGCAGCTTAGGAAACACCATATATTTT
CASSLGNTIYF